Listed below are T cell receptor beta chains from one sample, sequenced in a study of cytomegalovirus exposure and HLA in healthy donors. Profiled with immunoSEQ multiplex PCR; TCRdb holds only in-frame clones, not every one. The table lists 70,000 to 90,000 clones, about 77% of them singletons, with 3.5% to 5% in the top ten. The sample was PBMCs. All receptors come from a man in his 60s in good health and CMV-seronegative. Each CDR3 is given with its conserved first and last residue.

18	TRBV4-2	TRBJ1-2	CASSHTLGQGASRGGYTF
16	TRBV10-2	TRBJ2-3	CASSDSQLAEIDTQYF
16	TRBV18	TRBJ2-3	CASSPRTGGSTDTQYF
17	TRBV4-1	TRBJ1-4	CASSQEGARGRNEKLFF
13	TRBV11-2	TRBJ2-7	CASTPITRYEQYF
17	TRBV7-2	TRBJ1-1	CASSLYGTGGLNTEAFF
14	TRBV19	TRBJ2-1	CASMQTGGRVEQFF
12	TRBV9	TRBJ1-2	CASGAGARGYTF
15	TRBV5-6	TRBJ2-2	CASSLLGPDTGELFF
14	TRBV6-5	TRBJ1-6	CASGTGTQGSPLHF
16	TRBV11-2	TRBJ2-7	CASSLGWLAGTYEQYF
14	TRBV2	TRBJ1-1	CASSDTGENTEAFF
13	TRBV2	TRBJ1-2	CASSVRPELGYTF
15	TRBV2	TRBJ2-5	CARALAGGPGETQYF
16	TRBV4-1	TRBJ2-2	CASSPAGGRNTGELFF
16	TRBV5-1	TRBJ1-3	CASSLEPGSSGNTIYF
15	TRBV2	TRBJ1-5	CASSLDRGGNQPQHF
14	TRBV5-4	TRBJ2-7	CASSLQGSSYEQYF
13	TRBV27	TRBJ2-7	CASSLGITYEQYF
14	TRBV7-7	TRBJ2-1	CASSLLQGDNEQFF
13	TRBV5-6	TRBJ1-2	CASSPGLSYGYTF
12	TRBV7-9	TRBJ1-6	CASSLDRSPLHF
15	TRBV2	TRBJ2-2	CASSDRGRHTGELFF
12	TRBV7-8	TRBJ1-2	CASSLDSYGYTF
14	TRBV6-1	TRBJ1-2	CASSEQTAGYGYTF
15	TRBV5-4	TRBJ2-5	CASSSWTSGEETQYF
16	TRBV7-3	TRBJ2-3	CASSTGLAGGPDTQYF
13	TRBV5-1	TRBJ1-2	CASSPTGGNGYTF
13	TRBV19	TRBJ2-5	CASGTGIKETQYF
13	TRBV10-3	TRBJ1-4	CAISESTEEKLFF
14	TRBV19	TRBJ2-1	CASSIYGAYNEQFF
17	TRBV7-9	TRBJ2-5	CASSTGDDGGGRETQYF
14	TRBV28	TRBJ1-2	CASSIRQGYYGYTF
15	TRBV4-1	TRBJ2-1	CASSQAPDYNNEQFF
12	TRBV30	TRBJ2-1	CAWSGTLDEQFF
15	TRBV18	TRBJ1-1	CASSQASDMNTEAFF
14	TRBV5-1	TRBJ2-5	CASSSGTGVKTQYF
14	TRBV27	TRBJ2-5	CASSEDQGGETQYF
14	TRBV30	TRBJ1-1	CAWSVGARVTEAFF
14	TRBV15	TRBJ1-2	CATSKMDRGYGYTF
13	TRBV2	TRBJ1-2	CASSQEQGRGYTF
14	TRBV5-1	TRBJ2-6	CASRDTSGANVLTF
14	TRBV30	TRBJ2-7	CAWSNTGGPYEQYF
13	TRBV19	TRBJ2-1	CASSRGTYNEQFF
14	TRBV4-1	TRBJ1-1	CASSRDLGNTEAFF
16	TRBV7-3	TRBJ1-1	CASSFLDRGPVTEAFF
14	TRBV29-1	TRBJ1-2	CSVDMWDRGTGYTF
17	TRBV9	TRBJ1-2	CASSSLARGAGVYGYTF
14	TRBV2	TRBJ1-5	CASSGGQSNQPQHF
15	TRBV5-1	TRBJ2-5	CASSLRAGRAETQYF
17	TRBV2	TRBJ2-5	CASRKDSGGAVQETQYF
13	TRBV6-5	TRBJ1-5	CASSGTGNQPQHF
13	TRBV27	TRBJ2-3	CASSGGGSDTQYF
15	TRBV7-9	TRBJ2-5	CASSFISGGGETQYF
15	TRBV19	TRBJ2-7	CASSMGTGQGYEQYF
13	TRBV9	TRBJ1-1	CASSQGGGTEAFF
14	TRBV7-8	TRBJ2-1	CASRKQGPVHEQFF